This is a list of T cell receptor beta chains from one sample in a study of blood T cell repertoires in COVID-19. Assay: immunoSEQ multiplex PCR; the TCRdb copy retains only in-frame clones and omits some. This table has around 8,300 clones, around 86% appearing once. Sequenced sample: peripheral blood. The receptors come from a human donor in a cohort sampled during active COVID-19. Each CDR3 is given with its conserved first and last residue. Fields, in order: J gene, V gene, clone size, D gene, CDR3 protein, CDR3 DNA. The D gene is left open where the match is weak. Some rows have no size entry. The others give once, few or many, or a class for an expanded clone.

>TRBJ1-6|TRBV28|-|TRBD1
CAVTRDRQDSPLHF
TGTGCAGTTACGAGGGACAGGCAAGATTCACCCCTCCACTTT
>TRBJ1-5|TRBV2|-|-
CASSVPWDISNQPQHF
TGTGCCAGCAGTGTTCCCTGGGACATTAGCAATCAGCCCCAGCATTTT
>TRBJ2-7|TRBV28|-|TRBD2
CASAAGLADYEQYF
TGTGCCAGCGCCGCCGGGCTAGCGGACTACGAGCAGTACTTC
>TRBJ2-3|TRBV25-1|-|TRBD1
CASSPPAGTGPVTQYF
TGTGCCAGCAGTCCTCCCGCCGGGACAGGGCCAGTTACGCAGTATTTT
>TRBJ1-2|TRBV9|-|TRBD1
CASSSGQGDGYTF
TGTGCCAGCAGCTCAGGACAGGGGGATGGCTACACCTTC
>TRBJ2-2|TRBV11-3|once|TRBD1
CASSLGQGSTGELFF
TGTGCCAGCAGCTTAGGACAGGGGAGCACCGGGGAGCTGTTTTTT
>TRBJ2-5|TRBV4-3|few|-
CASSQDLPQGQETQYF
TGCGCCAGCAGCCAAGATCTCCCACAGGGCCAAGAGACCCAGTACTTC
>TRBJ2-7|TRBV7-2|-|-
CASSPAHGQGDYEQYF
TGTGCCAGCAGCCCAGCCCACGGTCAGGGCGACTACGAGCAGTACTTC
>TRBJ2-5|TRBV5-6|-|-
CASSLAGLAQETQYF
TGTGCCAGCAGCTTGGCCGGTCTAGCCCAAGAGACCCAGTACTTC
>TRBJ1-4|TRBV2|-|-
CASSEGQFATNEKLFF
TGTGCCAGCAGTGAAGGACAGTTTGCAACTAATGAAAAACTGTTTTTT